Sequencing of this T cell receptor (beta chain) was carried out in a study of cytomegalovirus exposure and HLA in healthy donors. Whole-study results and caveats: The authors confirmed in vitro that a few CMV-associated chains were specific for CMV antigens. Clonal expansion, a later analysis showed, was greater in HLA-associated TCR beta chains than in equally common others. Researchers reported from a later analysis that most CMV-associated TCR beta chains appeared HLA-restricted.

Germline V gene data show CDR1 as MGHRA and CDR2 as YSYEKL. This CDR3 comprises 13 residues. V was shortened by 6 bases and J by 8 bases, with 11 bases between the two germline ends. The PCR had 60 Vbeta and 13 Jbeta primers. Per the authors' pipeline: Later, about 80 million unique TCR beta chains were counted in an analysis, and about 12 million of them were shared. The method was immunoSEQ multiplex PCR; TCRdb's version includes in-frame clones alone and lacks a portion of them. The DNA gave D and trimming, while V, J and clone size come from that table. The sample yields about 98,000 clones, roughly 81% seen once. Of note for this clone: Its cognate antigen is unknown.

The sequencing input was PBMCs. The source of this sequence is a man aged 40-49 years in good health and CMV-seronegative. This chain uses TRBV4-1 with TRBJ1-6; D possibly corresponds to TRBD1 (6 bases). This CDR3 is CASRTYRDSPLHF. Here the CDR3 DNA reads TGCGCCAGCAGAACCTACAGGGATTCACCCCTCCACTTT.